This TCR beta chain came from a study of spatial heterogeneity in lung cancer. Overall study context: Some 72 TRACERx patients with early, untreated non-small cell lung cancer donated samples.

From the 5' RACE reads, TCRdb called clonotypes with MiXCR, one entry per CDR3 protein. This repertoire shows 25,000 to 35,000 distinct CDR3 sequences, approximately 5.9% found once; its top ten account for less than 25%. V shed 3 bases and J shed 4 bases, with 12 bases lying between them. The length of the CDR3 is 15 residues. The time point here: blood at routine non-recurrence follow-up after resection. This clonotype was recorded at least ten times. This specimen consisted of PBMCs, obtained at follow-up. The TCR sequence derives from a female donor with early-stage non-small cell lung cancer. This chain links TRBV12-3 or TRBV12-4 with TRBJ1-4; D ambiguous. CDR3 protein: CASSFMSGNNEKLFF. For the CDR3, the DNA is TGTGCCAGCAGTTTCATGTCAGGCAATAATGAAAAACTGTTTTTT.